This TCR beta chain stems from a study of shared clonotypes between healthy human individuals. Details on this clone: Its specificity is not known.

Positive CCR7 selection of CD45RO-negative cells yielded the naive CD8 cells, and terminally differentiated effector memory CD45RA+ cells were excluded. Looked up from germline, CDR1 is SQVTM and CDR2 is ANQGSEA. Between the trimmed V and J ends, which lost 4 bases and 5 bases, there was a span of 11 bases. The CDR3 runs 12 residues. Study results and limitations: Donors were few, which limited the genetic and exposure-history diversity represented. Sequencing of the sorted subsets was shown by rarefaction to be incomplete despite large depth.

Generated by immunoSEQ multiplex PCR, the TCRdb table keeps only in-frame clones and is missing some. Of around 2,000,000 clones in the sample, less than 95% were seen once. The sequenced sample consisted of naive CD8+ T cells sorted from blood. V gene TRBV29-1 combines with J gene TRBJ1-1; D remains ambiguous. This clonotype originated in a man younger than 35 in good health. The DNA of the CDR3 is TGCAGCGTTGTGCTGGAGGAAACTGAAGCTTTCTTT. Translating gives CSVVLEETEAFF.